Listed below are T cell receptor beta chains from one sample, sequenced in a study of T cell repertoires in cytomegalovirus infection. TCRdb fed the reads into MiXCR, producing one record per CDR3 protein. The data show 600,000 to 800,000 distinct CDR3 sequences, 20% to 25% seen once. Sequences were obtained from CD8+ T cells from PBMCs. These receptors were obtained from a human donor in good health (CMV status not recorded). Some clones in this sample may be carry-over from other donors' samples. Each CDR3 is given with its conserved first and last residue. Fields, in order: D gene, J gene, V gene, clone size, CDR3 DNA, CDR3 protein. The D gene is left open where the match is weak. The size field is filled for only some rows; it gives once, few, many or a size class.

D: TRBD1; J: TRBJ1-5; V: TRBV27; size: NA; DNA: TGTGCCAGCAAGACAGGGGATCAGCCCCAGCATTTT; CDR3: CASKTGDQPQHF
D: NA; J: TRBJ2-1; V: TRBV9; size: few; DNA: TGTGCCAGCAGCGGCTCCTTAACACAGTTCAATGAGCAGTTCTTC; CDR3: CASSGSLTQFNEQFF
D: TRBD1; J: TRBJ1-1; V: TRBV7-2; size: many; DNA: TGTGCCAGCAGCCCCAGGGGGCAGGGGGCTTTCATGAACACTGAAGCTTTCTTT; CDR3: CASSPRGQGAFMNTEAFF
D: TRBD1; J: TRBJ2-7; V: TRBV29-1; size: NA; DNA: TGCAGCGTTGACCGACAGGGGGCCGGATACGAGCAGTACTTC; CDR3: CSVDRQGAGYEQYF
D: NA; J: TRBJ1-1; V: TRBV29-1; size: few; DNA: TGCAGCGTTGAAGAAGCTAAGGACGGCACTGAAGCTTTCTTT; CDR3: CSVEEAKDGTEAFF
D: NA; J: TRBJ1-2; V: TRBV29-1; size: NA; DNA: TGCAGCGTTGGGTTCCGGGACGGCTACACCTTC; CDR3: CSVGFRDGYTF
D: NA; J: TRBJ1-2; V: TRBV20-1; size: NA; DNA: TGCAGTGCCCTAGCGGAGGGGATGGGGTATGGCTACACCTTC; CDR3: CSALAEGMGYGYTF
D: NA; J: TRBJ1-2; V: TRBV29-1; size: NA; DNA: TGCAGCGTTGACCCAGGGACTCCTGTTAACTATGGCTACACCTTC; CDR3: CSVDPGTPVNYGYTF
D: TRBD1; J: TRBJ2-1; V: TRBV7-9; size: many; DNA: TGTGCCAGCAGTTCCCGGGACAGCTCCTACAATGAGCAGTTCTTC; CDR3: CASSSRDSSYNEQFF
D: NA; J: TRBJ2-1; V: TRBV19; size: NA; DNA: TGTGCCAGTAGTATTATTGAAGGTGAGCAGTTCTTC; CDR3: CASSIIEGEQFF
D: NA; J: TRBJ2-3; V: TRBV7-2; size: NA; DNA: TGTGCCGGCAGCTTAGGGTTAGCGGGCACAGATACGCAGTATTTT; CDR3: CAGSLGLAGTDTQYF
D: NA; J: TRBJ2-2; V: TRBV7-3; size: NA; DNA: TGTGCCAGCAGCACCCAACCGAGCTTAACCGGGGAGCTGTTTTTT; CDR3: CASSTQPSLTGELFF
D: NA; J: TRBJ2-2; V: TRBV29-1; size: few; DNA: TGCAGCGTTGTGGCACAGAACACCGGGGAGCTGTTTTTT; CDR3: CSVVAQNTGELFF
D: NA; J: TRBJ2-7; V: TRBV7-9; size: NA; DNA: TGTGCCAGCAGCCCGATTCTGGGAGGCTACGAGCAGTACTTC; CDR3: CASSPILGGYEQYF
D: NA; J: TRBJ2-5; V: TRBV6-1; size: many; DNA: TGTGCCAGCAGTACGCGGGACTCTGAGACCCAGTACTTC; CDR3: CASSTRDSETQYF
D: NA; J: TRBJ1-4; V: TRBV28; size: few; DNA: TGTGCCAGCAGTTCGCCTGCGACAGGAGCAACTAATGAAAAACTGTTTTTT; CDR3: CASSSPATGATNEKLFF
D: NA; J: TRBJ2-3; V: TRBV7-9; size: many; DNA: TGTGCCAGCAGCAGGGAGATCGGCGCAGATACGCAGTATTTT; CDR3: CASSREIGADTQYF
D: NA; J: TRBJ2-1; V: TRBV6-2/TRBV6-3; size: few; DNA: TGTGCCAGCAGTTCCCCCGGGGAAGGCTCCTACAATGAGCAGTTCTTC; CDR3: CASSSPGEGSYNEQFF
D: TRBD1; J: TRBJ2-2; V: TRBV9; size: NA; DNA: TGTGCCAGCAGCGCGGACAGGGGGTTAACCGGGGAGCTGTTTTTT; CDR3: CASSADRGLTGELFF
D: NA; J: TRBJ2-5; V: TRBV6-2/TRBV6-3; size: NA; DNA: TGTGCCAGCGGGCGGGACAGTCTCGCGGAGACCCAGTACTTC; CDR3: CASGRDSLAETQYF
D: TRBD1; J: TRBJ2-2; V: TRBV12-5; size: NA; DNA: TGTGCTAGTGGCTACAGGGGGCCTAACGGGGAGCTGTTTTTT; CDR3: CASGYRGPNGELFF
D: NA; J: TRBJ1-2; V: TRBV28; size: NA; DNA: TGTGCCAGCAGGGGGTTAGAGCCGGGGCGATACTATGGCTACACCTTC; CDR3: CASRGLEPGRYYGYTF
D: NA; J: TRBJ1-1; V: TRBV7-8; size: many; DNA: TGTGCCAGCATGAAGGGCCTAGGCAGGGTGGCTGAAGCTTTCTTT; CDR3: CASMKGLGRVAEAFF